These T cell receptor beta chains were read from a single sample in a study of beta chain features in type 1 diabetes. Profiling relied on immunoSEQ multiplex PCR, and the TCRdb table lists in-frame clones only, not all of them. This table has 250,000 to 350,000 clones, about 15% appearing once. The sequencing sample was made of naive CD4+ T cells from blood. Receptor source: a man aged 18-30 years with type 1 diabetes. Each CDR3 is given with its conserved first and last residue. D genes are given only for firm matches. Clone size is shown for a subset of rows, as once, few, many or a class of expanded clone.

V	D	size	J	CDR3	DNA
TRBV6-1	NA	NA	TRBJ2-1	CASSLQKFSYNEQFF	TGTGCCAGCAGCTTACAGAAATTCTCCTACAATGAGCAGTTCTTC
TRBV28	NA	NA	TRBJ2-1	CASSPARGTYWEQFF	TGTGCCAGCAGTCCCGCCCGGGGGACGTACTGGGAGCAGTTCTTC
TRBV2	TRBD2	few	TRBJ2-7	CASMQLGLAGYEQYF	TGTGCCAGCATGCAACTCGGACTAGCGGGATACGAGCAGTACTTC
TRBV30	TRBD1	few	TRBJ1-2	CACTGGAGYTF	TGTGCCTGTACAGGGGGCGCTGGCTACACCTTC
TRBV25-1	NA	few	TRBJ2-7	CASTAGVDYEQYF	TGTGCCAGCACCGCAGGGGTAGACTACGAGCAGTACTTC
TRBV14	NA	NA	TRBJ1-2	CASSPPYTGSIQGYTF	TGTGCCAGCAGCCCCCCATATACGGGGTCAATACAGGGCTACACCTTC
TRBV7-2	NA	NA	TRBJ2-1	CATKGGALDNEQFF	TGTGCCACCAAGGGGGGGGCGCTAGATAATGAGCAGTTCTTC
TRBV7-9	TRBD1	few	TRBJ2-1	CASSFSAGQGARNEQFF	TGTGCCAGCAGCTTCAGTGCCGGACAGGGGGCGCGGAATGAGCAGTTCTTC
TRBV6-5	NA	NA	TRBJ2-4	CASSSRGNIQYF	TGTGCCAGCAGTTCGCGGGGCAACATTCAGTACTTC
TRBV5-1	TRBD1	few	TRBJ2-3	CASSSRFGTGGSTDTQYF	TGCGCCAGCAGCTCCCGCTTTGGGACAGGGGGAAGCACAGATACGCAGTATTTT
TRBV18	TRBD2	NA	TRBJ2-1	CASSPGTSGSTYNEQFF	TGTGCCAGCTCACCGGGGACTAGCGGGAGTACTTACAATGAGCAGTTCTTC